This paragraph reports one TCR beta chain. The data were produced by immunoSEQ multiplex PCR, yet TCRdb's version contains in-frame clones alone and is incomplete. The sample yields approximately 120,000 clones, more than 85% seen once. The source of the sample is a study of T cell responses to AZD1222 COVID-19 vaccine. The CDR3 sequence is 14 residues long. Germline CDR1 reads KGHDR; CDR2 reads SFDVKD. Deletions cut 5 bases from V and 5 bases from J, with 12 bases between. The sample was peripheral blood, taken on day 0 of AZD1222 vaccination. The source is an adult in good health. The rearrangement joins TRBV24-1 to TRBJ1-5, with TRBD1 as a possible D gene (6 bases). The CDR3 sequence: CATSAAGGHQPQHF. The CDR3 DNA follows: TGTGCCACCAGTGCCGCGGGGGGCCATCAGCCCCAGCATTTT.